The next 11 T cell receptor beta chains were all read from a single sample in a study of chemoradiotherapy in HPV16-positive cancers. Generated by immunoSEQ multiplex PCR, the TCRdb table keeps only in-frame clones and is missing some. The table includes under 85,000 clones, around nine tenths detected once. The sequences come from blood, collected from a patient who underwent chemoradiotherapy. These receptor sequences come from a human donor with HPV-associated anogenital cancer.

This clone has just a few counts. The V gene is TRBV7-9, the J gene TRBJ2-1, with 9 bases that match TRBD2. V was pared by 0 bases and J by 5 bases, with 2 bases of the junction left unmatched. From germline, CDR1 is SEHNR and CDR2 FQNEAQ (reference sequence). The CDR3 is 15 amino acids. The CDR3 sequence: CASSLALAGNNEQFF. CDR3 coding DNA: TGTGCCAGCAGCTTAGCACTAGCGGGCAACAATGAGCAGTTCTTC.

J is TRBJ1-2 and V is TRBV5-5; D remains unclear. The CDR3 sequence is 14 residues long. Germline V gene data show CDR1 as SGHKS and CDR2 as YYEKEE (reference sequence). Trimming stripped 3 bases from V and 7 bases from J, with 16 bases between. The CDR3, as DNA: TGTGCCAGCAGCTCCCGCGCTATTCCCGTTGGCTACACCTTC. Amino acids: CASSSRAIPVGYTF. Complete variable domain (other parts from reference TRBV5-5 and TRBJ1-2): DAGVTQSPTHLIKTRGQQVTLRCSPISGHKSVSWYQQVLGQGPQFIFQYYEKEERGRGNFPDRFSARQFPNYSSELNVNALLLGDSALYLCASSSRAIPVGYTFGSGTRLTVV.

The CDR3 coding sequence is TGTGCCTGGAGTGGCAGGGGAACAGATACGCAGTATTTT. It codes for CAWSGRGTDTQYF. J is TRBJ2-3 and V is TRBV30; maybe TRBD1 (6 bases). The germline CDR1 and CDR2 sequences are GTSNPN and SVGIG (reference sequence). V was pared by 1 base and J by 3 bases, with 8 bases between. This CDR3 spans 13 amino acids. Using reference TRBV30 and TRBJ2-3 for the parts outside the CDR3, the full variable domain is SQTIHQWPATLVQPVGSPLSLECTVEGTSNPNLYWYRQAAGRGLQLLFYSVGIGQISSEVPQNLSASRPQDRQFILSSKKLLLSDSGFYLCAWSGRGTDTQYFGPGTRLTVL.

This clone was recorded only once. The rearrangement links TRBV6-6 to TRBJ2-5; TRBD1 aligns across 7 bases. Germline CDR1 is MNHNY and CDR2 is SVGAGI (reference sequence). J lost 4 bases, V lost 2 bases, and 7 bases had no gene match. This CDR3 region has 15 residues. CDR3 sequence: CASSYDGAGGETQYF. The CDR3 DNA sequence: TGTGCCAGCAGTTACGACGGGGCAGGGGGAGAGACCCAGTACTTC.

This clone was detected only a few times. J is TRBJ2-2 and V is TRBV19; unclear D gene. The length of the CDR3 is 16 residues. Trimming shortened V by 7 bases and J by 0 bases, and 15 bases separated the two germline ends. CDR1 and CDR2 from the germline V gene are LNHDA and SQIVND (reference sequence). The CDR3 reads CASNRQYTTNTGELFF. The DNA of the CDR3 is TGTGCCAGTAACCGGCAGTACACTACGAACACCGGGGAGCTGTTTTTT.

The CDR3 region is CASSIGGRGSTDTQYF. CDR3 nucleotides: TGTGCCAGTAGTATAGGAGGACGAGGAAGCACAGATACGCAGTATTTT. The V gene is TRBV19, the J gene TRBJ2-3; D is undetermined. The V end lost 1 base, the J end lost 0 bases, and 11 bases lay between the germline ends. The CDR3 is 16 residues long. Germline V gives CDR1 LNHDA, CDR2 SQIVND (reference sequence).

The chain links TRBV4-2 to TRBJ2-1; tentatively, D is TRBD2 (5 bases). The CDR3 runs to 17 residues. V gave up 0 bases and J gave up 0 bases, with 12 bases separating them. Germline values: CDR1 LGHNA, CDR2 YNFKEQ. CDR3 sequence reads: CASSQEASSSSYNEQFF. The CDR3, as DNA: TGTGCCAGCAGCCAAGAGGCTAGCTCGAGCTCCTACAATGAGCAGTTCTTC.

This sequence joins TRBV7-9 and TRBJ1-4; 8 positions match TRBD1. Germline V gives CDR1 SEHNR, CDR2 FQNEAQ (reference sequence). V lost 4 bases to trimming and J lost 7 bases; unmatched junction nucleotides: 11. The CDR3 is 16 amino acids. The CDR3 nucleotides read TGTGCCAGCAGCTCTCTATCCGGGACAGGACGTGAAAAACTGTTTTTT. Protein: CASSSLSGTGREKLFF.

The chain employs TRBV5-1 and TRBJ2-1; TRBD1 or TRBD2 may be the D gene (6 bases each). Germline CDR1 reads SGHRS; CDR2 reads YFSETQ. CDR3 length: 17 amino acids. The V gene lost 3 bases and the J gene lost 1 base, with 17 bases spanning the gap. CDR3 loop: CASSWGRDGMSYNEQFF. The CDR3 DNA reads TGCGCCAGCAGCTGGGGGCGGGATGGAATGTCCTACAATGAGCAGTTCTTC.

The chain carries TRBV5-1 and TRBJ2-3; 11 positions match TRBD2. After removal of 6 bases from V and 4 bases from J, the junction contained 10 bases not matched to a gene. Germline V gene sequence: CDR1 SGHRS, CDR2 YFSETQ. The CDR3 sequence is 16 residues long. Here the CDR3 reads CASISDPGLAADTQYF. CDR3 coding DNA: TGCGCCAGCATCTCGGATCCGGGACTAGCGGCAGATACGCAGTATTTT.

This rearrangement joins TRBV5-8 to TRBJ2-5; 11 bases map to TRBD1. CDR1 and CDR2 from the germline V gene are SGHTS and YDEGEE. The junction had 6 bases not matched to a gene; V was cut back by 3 bases and J by 5 bases. The CDR3 has 15 residues. CDR3 sequence: CASSWGQGGIETQYF. The CDR3 region has the DNA TGTGCCAGCAGCTGGGGACAGGGGGGGATTGAGACCCAGTACTTC.